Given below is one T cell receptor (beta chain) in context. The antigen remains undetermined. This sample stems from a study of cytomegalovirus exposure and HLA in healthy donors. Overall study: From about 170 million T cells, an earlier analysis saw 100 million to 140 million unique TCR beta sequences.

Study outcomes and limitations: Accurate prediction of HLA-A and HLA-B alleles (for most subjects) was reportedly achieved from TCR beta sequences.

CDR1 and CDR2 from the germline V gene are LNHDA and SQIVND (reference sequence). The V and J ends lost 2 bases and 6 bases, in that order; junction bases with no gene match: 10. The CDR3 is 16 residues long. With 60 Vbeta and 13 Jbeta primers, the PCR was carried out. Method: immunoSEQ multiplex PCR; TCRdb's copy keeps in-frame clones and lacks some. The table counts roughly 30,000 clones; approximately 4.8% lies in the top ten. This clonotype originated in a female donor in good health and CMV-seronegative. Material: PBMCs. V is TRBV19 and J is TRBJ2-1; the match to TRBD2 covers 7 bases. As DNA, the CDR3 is TGTGCCAGTAGTATAATAGGCCTAGCGGAGGCCAATGAGCAGTTCTTC. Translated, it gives CASSIIGLAEANEQFF.